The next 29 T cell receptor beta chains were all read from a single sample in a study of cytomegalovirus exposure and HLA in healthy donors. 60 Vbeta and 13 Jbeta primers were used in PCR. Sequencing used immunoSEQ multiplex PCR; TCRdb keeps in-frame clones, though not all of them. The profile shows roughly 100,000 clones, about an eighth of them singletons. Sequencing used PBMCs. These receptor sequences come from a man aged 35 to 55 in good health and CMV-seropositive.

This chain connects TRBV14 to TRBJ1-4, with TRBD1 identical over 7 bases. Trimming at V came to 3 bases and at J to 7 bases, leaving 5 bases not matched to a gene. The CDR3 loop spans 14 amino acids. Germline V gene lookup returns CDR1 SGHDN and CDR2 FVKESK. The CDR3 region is CASSQRQGPEKLFF. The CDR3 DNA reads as TGTGCCAGCAGCCAGAGACAGGGTCCTGAAAAACTGTTTTTT.

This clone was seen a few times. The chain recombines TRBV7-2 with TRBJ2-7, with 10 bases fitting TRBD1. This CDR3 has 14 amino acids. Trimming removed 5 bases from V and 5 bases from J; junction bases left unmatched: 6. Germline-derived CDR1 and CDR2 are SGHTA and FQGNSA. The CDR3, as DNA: TGTGCCAGCAGCCGTAGACAGGGGGCCCACGAGCAGTACTTC. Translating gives CASSRRQGAHEQYF. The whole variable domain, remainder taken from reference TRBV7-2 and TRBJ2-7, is GAGVSQSPSNKVTEKGKDVELRCDPISGHTALYWYRQSLGQGLEFLIYFQGNSAPDKSGLPSDRFSAERTGGSVSTLTIQRTQQEDSAVYLCASSRRQGAHEQYFGPGTRLTVT.

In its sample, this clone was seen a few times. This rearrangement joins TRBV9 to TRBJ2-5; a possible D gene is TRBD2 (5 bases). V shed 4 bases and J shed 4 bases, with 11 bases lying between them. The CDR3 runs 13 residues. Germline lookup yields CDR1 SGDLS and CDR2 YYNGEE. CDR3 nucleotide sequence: TGTGCCAGCAGCCGGGAAGGGAGAGAGACCCAGTACTTC. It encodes CASSREGRETQYF. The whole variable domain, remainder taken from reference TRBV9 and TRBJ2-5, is DSGVTQTPKHLITATGQRVTLRCSPRSGDLSVYWYQQSLDQGLQFLIQYYNGEERAKGNILERFSAQQFPDLHSELNLSSLELGDSALYFCASSREGRETQYFGPGTRLLVL.

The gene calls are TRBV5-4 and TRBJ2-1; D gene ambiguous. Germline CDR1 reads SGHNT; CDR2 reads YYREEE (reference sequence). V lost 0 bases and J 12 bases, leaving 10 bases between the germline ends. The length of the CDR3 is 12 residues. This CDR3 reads CASSLDPRWQFF. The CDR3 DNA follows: TGTGCCAGCAGCTTGGATCCCAGATGGCAGTTCTTC.

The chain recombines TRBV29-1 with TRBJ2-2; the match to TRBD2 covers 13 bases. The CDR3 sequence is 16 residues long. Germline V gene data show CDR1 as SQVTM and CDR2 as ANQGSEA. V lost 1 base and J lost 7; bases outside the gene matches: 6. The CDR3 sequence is CSVEGLAGGFGGELFF. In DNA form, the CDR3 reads TGCAGCGTTGAAGGACTAGCGGGAGGCTTTGGCGGGGAGCTGTTTTTT.

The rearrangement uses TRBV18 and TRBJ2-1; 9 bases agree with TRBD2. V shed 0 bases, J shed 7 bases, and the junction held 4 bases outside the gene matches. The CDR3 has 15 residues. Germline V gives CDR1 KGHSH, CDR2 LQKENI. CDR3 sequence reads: CASSPPGTSLNEQFF. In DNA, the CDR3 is TGTGCCAGCTCACCACCGGGGACTAGCTTGAATGAGCAGTTCTTC.

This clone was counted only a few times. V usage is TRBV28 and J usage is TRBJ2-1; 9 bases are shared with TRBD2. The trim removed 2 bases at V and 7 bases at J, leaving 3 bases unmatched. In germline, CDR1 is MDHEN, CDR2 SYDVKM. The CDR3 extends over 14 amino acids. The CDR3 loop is CASSLRTSANEQFF. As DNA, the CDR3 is TGTGCCAGCAGTTTAAGGACTAGCGCTAATGAGCAGTTCTTC.

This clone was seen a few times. The CDR3 here is CSVEVGAGSYSYEQYF. In DNA form, the CDR3 reads TGCAGCGTTGAAGTGGGAGCGGGATCCTACTCCTACGAGCAGTACTTC. V and J are TRBV29-1 and TRBJ2-7, with TRBD2 identical over 7 bases. CDR3 size: 16 residues. V lost 1 base and J lost 0; bases outside the gene matches: 9. From germline, CDR1 is SQVTM and CDR2 ANQGSEA.

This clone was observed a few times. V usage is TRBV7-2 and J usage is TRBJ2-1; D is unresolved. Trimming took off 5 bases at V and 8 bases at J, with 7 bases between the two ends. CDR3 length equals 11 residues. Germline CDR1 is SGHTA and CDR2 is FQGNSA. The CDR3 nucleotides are TGTGCCAGCAGCAGAGGCTATGAGCAGTTCTTC. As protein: CASSRGYEQFF.

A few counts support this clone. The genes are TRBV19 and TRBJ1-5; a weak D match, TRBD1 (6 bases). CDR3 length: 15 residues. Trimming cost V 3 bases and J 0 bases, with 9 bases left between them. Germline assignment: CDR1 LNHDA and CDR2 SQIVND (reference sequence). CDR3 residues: CASSIRGGSNQPQHF. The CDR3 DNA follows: TGTGCCAGTAGTATTAGAGGGGGTAGCAATCAGCCCCAGCATTTT.

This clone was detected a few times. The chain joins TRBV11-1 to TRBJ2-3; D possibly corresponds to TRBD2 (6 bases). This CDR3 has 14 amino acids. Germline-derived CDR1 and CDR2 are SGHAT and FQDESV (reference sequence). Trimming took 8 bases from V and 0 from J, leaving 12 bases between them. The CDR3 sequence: CASGTGTSTDTQYF. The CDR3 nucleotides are TGTGCCAGCGGAACCGGGACTAGCACAGATACGCAGTATTTT.

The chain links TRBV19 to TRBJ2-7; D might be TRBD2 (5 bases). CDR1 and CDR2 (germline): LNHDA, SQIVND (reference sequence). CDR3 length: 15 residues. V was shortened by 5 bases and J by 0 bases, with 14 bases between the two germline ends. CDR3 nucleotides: TGTGCCAGTAGTCCCGCAGCGGATCGCTCCTACGAGCAGTACTTC. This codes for CASSPAADRSYEQYF.

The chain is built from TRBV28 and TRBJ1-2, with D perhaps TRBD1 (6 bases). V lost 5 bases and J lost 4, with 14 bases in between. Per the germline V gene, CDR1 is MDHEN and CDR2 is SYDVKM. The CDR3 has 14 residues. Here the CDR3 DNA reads TGTGCCAGCAGTCCCTGGGGACAACCCTATGGCTACACCTTC. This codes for CASSPWGQPYGYTF.

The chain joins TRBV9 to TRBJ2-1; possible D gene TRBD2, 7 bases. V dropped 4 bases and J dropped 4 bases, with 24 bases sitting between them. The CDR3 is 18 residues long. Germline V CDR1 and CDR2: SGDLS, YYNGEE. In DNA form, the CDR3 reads TGTGCCAGCAGCTTAGAGACGGGGGCGGGAGCCCTTTACAATGAGCAGTTCTTC. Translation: CASSLETGAGALYNEQFF.

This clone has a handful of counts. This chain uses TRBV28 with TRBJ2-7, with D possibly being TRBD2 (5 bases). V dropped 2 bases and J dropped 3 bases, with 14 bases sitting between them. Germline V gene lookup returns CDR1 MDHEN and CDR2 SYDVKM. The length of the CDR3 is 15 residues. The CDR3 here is CASSLQVLAGYEQYF. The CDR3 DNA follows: TGTGCCAGCAGTTTACAGGTTCTAGCCGGCTACGAGCAGTACTTC.

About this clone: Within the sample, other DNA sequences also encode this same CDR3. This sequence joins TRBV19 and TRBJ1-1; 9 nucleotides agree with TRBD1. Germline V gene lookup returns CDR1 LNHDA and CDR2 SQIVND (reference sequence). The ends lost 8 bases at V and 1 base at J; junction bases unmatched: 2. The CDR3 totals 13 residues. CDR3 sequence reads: CASSTGGNTEAFF. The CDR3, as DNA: TGTGCCAGTTCGACAGGGGGGAACACTGAAGCTTTCTTT.

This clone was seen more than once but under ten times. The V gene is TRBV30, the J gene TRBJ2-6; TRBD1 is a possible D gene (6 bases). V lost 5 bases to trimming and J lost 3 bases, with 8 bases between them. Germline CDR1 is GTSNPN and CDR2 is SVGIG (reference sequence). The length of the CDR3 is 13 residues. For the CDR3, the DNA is TGTGCCTGGGGCAGGGGTGGGGCCAACGTCCTGACTTTC. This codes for CAWGRGGANVLTF.

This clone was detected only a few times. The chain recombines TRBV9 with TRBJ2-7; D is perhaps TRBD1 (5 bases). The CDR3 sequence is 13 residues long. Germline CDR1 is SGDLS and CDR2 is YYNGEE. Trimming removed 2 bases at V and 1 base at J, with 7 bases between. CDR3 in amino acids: CASSVDSSYEQYF. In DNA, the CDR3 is TGTGCCAGCAGCGTTGACAGTTCCTACGAGCAGTACTTC.

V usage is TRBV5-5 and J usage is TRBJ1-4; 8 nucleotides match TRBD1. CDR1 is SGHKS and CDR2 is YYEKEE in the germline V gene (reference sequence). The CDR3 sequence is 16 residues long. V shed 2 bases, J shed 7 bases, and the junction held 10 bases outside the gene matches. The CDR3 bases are TGTGCCAGCAGCTTCTCAGGGGGCCTGGCAACTGAAAAACTGTTTTTT. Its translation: CASSFSGGLATEKLFF.

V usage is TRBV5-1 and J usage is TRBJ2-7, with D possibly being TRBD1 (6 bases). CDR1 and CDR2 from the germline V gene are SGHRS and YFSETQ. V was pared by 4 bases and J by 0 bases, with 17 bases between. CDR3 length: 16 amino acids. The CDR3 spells CASSASPTGRSYEQYF. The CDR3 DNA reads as TGCGCCAGCAGCGCGTCCCCGACAGGCCGCTCCTACGAGCAGTACTTC.

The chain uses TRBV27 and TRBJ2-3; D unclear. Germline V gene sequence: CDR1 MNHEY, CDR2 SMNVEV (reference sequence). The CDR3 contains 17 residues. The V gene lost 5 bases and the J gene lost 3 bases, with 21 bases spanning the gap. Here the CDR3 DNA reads TGTGCCAGCAGTCCCCTCGCCGACTTGCCGAGTACAGATACGCAGTATTTT. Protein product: CASSPLADLPSTDTQYF.

The CDR3 protein is CATSDTGGRYEQYF. As DNA, the CDR3 is TGTGCCACCAGCGATACAGGGGGAAGGTACGAGCAGTACTTC. This sequence joins TRBV15 and TRBJ2-7; TRBD1 matches at 8 bases. The CDR3 runs 14 residues. The germline V gene encodes CDR1 LNHNV and CDR2 YYDKDF (reference sequence). Trimming at V came to 5 bases and at J to 4 bases, leaving 7 bases not matched to a gene.

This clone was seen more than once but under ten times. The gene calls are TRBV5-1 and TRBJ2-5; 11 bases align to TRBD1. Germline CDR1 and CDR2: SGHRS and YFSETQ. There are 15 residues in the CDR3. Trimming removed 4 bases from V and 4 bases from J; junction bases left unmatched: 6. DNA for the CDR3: TGCGCCAGCAGCCTCCGGGACAGGGGGAGAGAGACCCAGTACTTC. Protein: CASSLRDRGRETQYF.

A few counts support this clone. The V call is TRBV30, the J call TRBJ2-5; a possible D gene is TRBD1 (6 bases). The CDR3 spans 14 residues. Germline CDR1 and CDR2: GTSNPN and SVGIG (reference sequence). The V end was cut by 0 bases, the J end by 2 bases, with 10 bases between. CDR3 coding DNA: TGTGCCTGGAGTGTCCTAGGACAGCAAGAGACCCAGTACTTC. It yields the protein CAWSVLGQQETQYF. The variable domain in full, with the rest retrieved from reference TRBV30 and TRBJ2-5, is SQTIHQWPATLVQPVGSPLSLECTVEGTSNPNLYWYRQAAGRGLQLLFYSVGIGQISSEVPQNLSASRPQDRQFILSSKKLLLSDSGFYLCAWSVLGQQETQYFGPGTRLLVL.

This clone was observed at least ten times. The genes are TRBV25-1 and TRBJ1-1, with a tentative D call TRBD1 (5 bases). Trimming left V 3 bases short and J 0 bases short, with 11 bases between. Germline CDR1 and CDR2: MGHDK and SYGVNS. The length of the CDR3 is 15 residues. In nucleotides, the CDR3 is TGTGCCAGCAGTGAGACAGACGCCATGAACACTGAAGCTTTCTTT. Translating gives CASSETDAMNTEAFF.

In nucleotides, the CDR3 is TGTGCCAGCAGCTTAATAGCGTGGGAGACCCAGTACTTC. Residues: CASSLIAWETQYF. The rearrangement links TRBV7-3 to TRBJ2-5; TRBD2 is a possible D gene (5 bases). This CDR3 is 13 amino acids long. Trimming took 1 base from V and 5 from J, leaving 8 bases between them. From germline, CDR1 is SGHTA and CDR2 FQGTGA. Full variable domain (missing parts from reference TRBV7-3 and TRBJ2-5): GAGVSQTPSNKVTEKGKYVELRCDPISGHTALYWYRQSLGQGPEFLIYFQGTGAADDSGLPNDRFFAVRPEGSVSTLKIQRTERGDSAVYLCASSLIAWETQYFGPGTRLLVL.

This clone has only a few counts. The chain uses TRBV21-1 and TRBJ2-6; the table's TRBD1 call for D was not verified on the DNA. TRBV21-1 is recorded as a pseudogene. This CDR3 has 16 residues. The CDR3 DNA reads TGTGCCAGCAGCATCCAGGGGTCTACTGGGGCCAACGTCCTGACTTTC. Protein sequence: CASSIQGSTGANVLTF.

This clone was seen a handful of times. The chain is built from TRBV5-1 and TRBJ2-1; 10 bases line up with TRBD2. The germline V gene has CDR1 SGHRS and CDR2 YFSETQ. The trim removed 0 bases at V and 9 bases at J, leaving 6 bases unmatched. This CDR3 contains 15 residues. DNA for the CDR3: TGCGCCAGCAGCTTGGGGCTAGCGGGAGTGGTTGAGCAGTTCTTC. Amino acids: CASSLGLAGVVEQFF.

The chain's CDR3 is CASSFGTNYNEQFF. The CDR3, as DNA: TGTGCCAGCAGCTTCGGGACTAACTACAATGAGCAGTTCTTC. V and J are TRBV5-5 and TRBJ2-1; TRBD2 aligns across 7 bases. This CDR3 has 14 amino acids. With 2 bases clipped from V and 3 bases from J, the junction kept 2 bases outside the gene matches. The germline V gene encodes CDR1 SGHKS and CDR2 YYEKEE (reference sequence).